This entry lists 20 T cell receptor beta chains sequenced from one sample in a study of persistence of HIV-infected CD4 T cells. These receptors' antigens are unknown. Sequencing used immunoSEQ version 4 in survey mode. Only in-frame clones appear in the TCRdb table, and some are missing; sequencing was by immunoSEQ multiplex PCR. The sample lists approximately 46,000 clones, 90% occurring once. Cells were stimulated nonspecifically with anti-CD3/anti-CD28 magnetic beads. Sorting of responding CD4+ T cells relied on upregulated CD40 ligand together with CD69. Sequencing was performed on CD4+ T cells sorted from PBMCs after approximately 19-hour stimulation, taken from a patient who received antiretroviral therapy. The origin of the receptors is an adult woman with HIV who was CMV-seropositive.

A single count supports this clone. The chain recombines TRBV24-1 with TRBJ1-2; weak D call: TRBD1 (6 bases). The germline V gene encodes CDR1 KGHDR and CDR2 SFDVKD. The V end lost 3 bases, the J end lost 3 bases, and 7 bases lay between the germline ends. CDR3 length: 13 residues. The CDR3 sequence: CATSDGQYYGYTF. The CDR3 DNA reads TGTGCCACCAGTGATGGACAGTACTATGGCTACACCTTC.

This chain joins TRBV29-1 and TRBJ2-7, with D possibly matching TRBD1 (6 bases). From germline, CDR1 is SQVTM and CDR2 ANQGSEA. V was trimmed by 4 bases and J by 5 bases, leaving 18 bases between them. CDR3 size: 14 residues. CDR3 region: CSVARGLAWNEQYF. CDR3 in DNA: TGCAGCGTTGCCAGGGGTCTAGCCTGGAACGAGCAGTACTTC.

The chain has TRBV28 and TRBJ1-4, with a tentative D call TRBD1 (5 bases). The CDR3 contains 12 residues. V was cut by 3 bases and J by 10 bases, with 9 bases left in between. Germline lookup yields CDR1 MDHEN and CDR2 SYDVKM. CDR3 DNA: TGTGCCAGCAGTTTGAGTGGGGGAAAACTGTTTTTT. It codes for CASSLSGGKLFF.

The J gene is TRBJ2-1, the V gene TRBV24-1; D gene ambiguous. Germline V gives CDR1 KGHDR, CDR2 SFDVKD. The CDR3 spans 13 residues. Deletions cut 8 bases from V and 0 bases from J, with 7 bases between. In DNA form, the CDR3 reads TGTGCCACCATGGACGTCTCCTACAATGAGCAGTTCTTC. Translating gives CATMDVSYNEQFF.

This clone was observed a single time. The V and J genes are TRBV10-3 and TRBJ1-2, with 9 bases that match TRBD1. This CDR3 comprises 14 residues. V trimming: 4 bases; J trimming: 6 bases; junction bases outside the gene matches: 6. Germline V CDR1 and CDR2: ENHRY, SYGVKD. The CDR3, as DNA: TGTGCCATCAGTGGGGGGGACAGGGAGGATGGCTACACCTTC. It yields the protein CAISGGDREDGYTF.

In this sample, this clone turned up a few times. The chain employs TRBV20-1 and TRBJ1-6, with D possibly being TRBD1 (5 bases). The V and J ends lost 3 bases and 10 bases respectively, with 16 bases between them. Germline CDR1 reads DFQATT; CDR2 reads SNEGSKA (reference sequence). CDR3 length: 14 amino acids. The CDR3 is CSASPPGPNSPLHF. The CDR3 coding sequence is TGCAGTGCTAGTCCCCCAGGGCCGAACTCACCCCTCCACTTT.

The gene calls are TRBV27 and TRBJ1-2; 9 nucleotides line up with TRBD1. Germline CDR1 and CDR2: MNHEY and SMNVEV (reference sequence). This CDR3 contains 15 residues. The ends lost 3 bases at V and 2 bases at J; junction bases unmatched: 4. Here the CDR3 DNA reads TGTGCCAGCAGTTTTCGACAGGGGGGAAACTATGGCTACACCTTC. Translating it yields CASSFRQGGNYGYTF.

V usage is TRBV5-8 and J usage is TRBJ1-2; D remains unclear. CDR1 SGHTS and CDR2 YDEGEE come from the germline V gene. V lost 0 bases to trimming and J lost 8 bases, with 20 bases between them. The CDR3 covers 16 residues. Here the CDR3 reads CASSLGRTRLSGGYTF. The CDR3 nucleotides read TGTGCCAGCAGCTTGGGAAGAACACGTCTATCTGGGGGCTACACCTTC.

The chain couples TRBV6-1 to TRBJ2-1; tentative D call: TRBD1 (6 bases). V was shortened by 2 bases and J by 4 bases, with 15 bases between the two germline ends. Germline V gene sequence: CDR1 MNHNS, CDR2 SASEGT. CDR3 size: 16 residues. The CDR3 loop is CASSERGTRRYNEQFF. CDR3 coding DNA: TGTGCCAGCAGTGAAAGGGGGACCAGAAGGTACAATGAGCAGTTCTTC.

The chain couples TRBV28 to TRBJ2-7; 9 nucleotides align to TRBD1. Germline trimming cut 2 bases from V and 6 bases from J; bases unmatched to any gene: 5. CDR1 and CDR2 (germline): MDHEN, SYDVKM. The CDR3 is made up of 14 amino acids. CDR3: CASSLGGQGIEQYF. CDR3 coding DNA: TGTGCCAGCAGTTTAGGGGGACAGGGCATCGAGCAGTACTTC.

This chain joins TRBV6-2 or TRBV6-3 and TRBJ2-7; D not resolved. Germline V lookup: CDR1 MNHEY, CDR2 SVGEGT. Trimming removed 2 bases at V and 6 bases at J, with 8 bases between. The CDR3 is 12 amino acids. The CDR3 DNA reads TGTGCCAGCAGTTACCTAGGTTCCGAGCAGTACTTC. Protein sequence: CASSYLGSEQYF.

The CDR3 spells CASSVAGLANEQYF. The CDR3, as DNA: TGTGCCAGCAGCGTAGCGGGACTAGCTAACGAGCAGTACTTC. The V gene is TRBV9, the J gene TRBJ2-7; 9 bases match TRBD2. The CDR3 has 14 amino acids. CDR1 SGDLS and CDR2 YYNGEE come from the germline V gene. Trimming at V came to 0 bases and at J to 5 bases, leaving 3 bases not matched to a gene.

This rearrangement joins TRBV28 to TRBJ1-3; 9 nucleotides line up with TRBD1. The trim removed 4 bases at V and 0 bases at J, leaving 4 bases unmatched. This CDR3 region has 16 residues. Germline lookup yields CDR1 MDHEN and CDR2 SYDVKM. The CDR3 loop reads CASSSGQGLSGNTIYF. CDR3 in DNA: TGTGCCAGCAGTTCAGGACAGGGGCTCTCTGGAAACACCATATATTTT.

J is TRBJ2-1 and V is TRBV2; D tentatively reads TRBD1 or TRBD2 (5 bases each). The germline CDR1 and CDR2 sequences are SNHLY and FYNNEI. The CDR3 has 13 residues. Trimming removed 3 bases at V and 9 bases at J, with 12 bases between. The CDR3 here is CASSDGSGTEQFF. The CDR3, as DNA: TGTGCCAGCAGTGATGGATCCGGGACTGAGCAGTTCTTC.

The V and J genes are TRBV5-1 and TRBJ2-7; unclear D gene. The V end lost 0 bases, the J end lost 1 base, and 8 bases lay between the germline ends. Germline-derived CDR1 and CDR2 are SGHRS and YFSETQ. The CDR3 spans 14 residues. This CDR3 is CASSLAPKSYEQYF. As DNA, the CDR3 is TGCGCCAGCAGCTTGGCGCCAAAGTCCTACGAGCAGTACTTC. The full variable domain, with the rest looked up from reference TRBV5-1 and TRBJ2-7, is KAGVTQTPRYLIKTRGQQVTLSCSPISGHRSVSWYQQTPGQGLQFLFEYFSETQRNKGNFPGRFSGRQFSNSRSEMNVSTLELGDSALYLCASSLAPKSYEQYFGPGTRLTVT.

V is TRBV14 and J is TRBJ2-7, with 10 bases lining up with TRBD1. In germline, CDR1 is SGHDN, CDR2 FVKESK. This CDR3 is 16 amino acids long. The ends lost 5 bases at V and 2 bases at J; junction bases unmatched: 9. The CDR3 nucleotides are TGTGCCAGCAGCTTGCCGGGACAGGGGCTACCCTACGAGCAGTACTTC. Its protein is CASSLPGQGLPYEQYF.

V gene TRBV18 combines with J gene TRBJ1-6, with 8 bases identical to TRBD1. CDR1 is KGHSH and CDR2 is LQKENI in the germline V gene. V gave up 3 bases and J gave up 8 bases; unmatched junction bases: 9. The CDR3 loop spans 16 amino acids. This chain's CDR3 is CASSPLQSGGDSPLHF. DNA of the CDR3: TGTGCCAGCTCACCGCTCCAGTCAGGGGGCGATTCACCCCTCCACTTT.

V gene TRBV6-2 or TRBV6-3 combines with J gene TRBJ2-3; possibly TRBD2 for D (6 bases). Germline V gene sequence: CDR1 MNHEY, CDR2 SVGEGT. V was shortened by 3 bases and J by 6 bases, with 16 bases between the two germline ends. CDR3 size: 15 residues. The CDR3 coding sequence is TGTGCCAGCAGTTATAGGGCTATTGCGGGGGATACGCAGTATTTT. Encoded protein: CASSYRAIAGDTQYF.

This chain uses TRBV7-2 with TRBJ1-3; TRBD1 is a possible D gene (5 bases). Germline assignment: CDR1 SGHTA and CDR2 FQGNSA. Trimming pared 4 bases from V and 4 bases from J, leaving 17 bases between. The CDR3 extends over 16 amino acids. CDR3 in amino acids: CASSSRTLEGGNTIYF. In DNA form, the CDR3 reads TGTGCCAGCAGCTCCCGTACCCTAGAGGGGGGAAACACCATATATTTT.

The chain couples TRBV10-3 to TRBJ1-6; TRBD1 is a possible D gene (5 bases). This CDR3 has 15 amino acids. Germline CDR1 ENHRY, CDR2 SYGVKD. The V and J ends lost 4 bases and 5 bases respectively, with 12 bases between them. CDR3 sequence: CAISVRGSDNSPLHF. DNA of the CDR3: TGTGCCATCAGTGTGAGGGGCTCGGATAATTCACCCCTCCACTTT.